Presented here are 10 T cell receptor beta chains from one specimen sequenced in a study of OX40 agonist ivuxolimab in advanced cancers. Library prep was done by the immunoSEQ multiplex PCR assay. TCRdb provides this immuneACCESS table in a form limited to in-frame rearrangements. Some clones are lacking; in checked studies, under half of them reflect an unresolved V gene, and why the rest are absent is not known. In this sample the table shows about 76,000 clones, 70% to 90% of which occur a single time. The ten top clones hold 1.5% to 2% of the sample. The source material was CD4+ or CD8+ T cells sorted from blood, sampled in a trial of the OX40 agonist ivuxolimab. The receptors were sampled from an adult with an advanced solid tumor such as melanoma, head and neck, liver or kidney cancer.

The chain uses TRBV10-3 and TRBJ2-1; the D call may be TRBD1 or TRBD2 (5 bases each). Germline CDR1 and CDR2: ENHRY and SYGVKD. Trimming cost V 4 bases and J 3 bases, with 7 bases left between them. The CDR3 extends over 13 amino acids. This CDR3 is CAISGDGYNEQFF. For the CDR3, the DNA is TGTGCCATCAGTGGGGACGGCTACAATGAGCAGTTCTTC.

This clone came up once. This chain links TRBV7-9 with TRBJ2-3, with 9 bases lining up with TRBD2. V lost 8 bases, J lost 5 bases, and 2 bases stayed unmatched. This CDR3 has 12 amino acids. Germline V gene lookup returns CDR1 SEHNR and CDR2 FQNEAQ (reference sequence). The DNA of the CDR3 is TGTGCCAGCGCGGGGGGGGGAGATACGCAGTATTTT. Protein product: CASAGGGDTQYF.

The V call is TRBV5-4, the J call TRBJ2-5, with D uncertain. This CDR3 comprises 12 residues. Germline CDR1 reads SGHNT; CDR2 reads YYREEE (reference sequence). V was cut by 0 bases and J by 9 bases, with 9 bases left in between. The CDR3 bases are TGTGCCAGCAGCTTGGCCCCTCAGCCCCAGTACTTC. Amino acid sequence: CASSLAPQPQYF.

This chain uses TRBV5-6 with TRBJ2-5; 13 bases line up with TRBD2. The V and J ends lost 0 bases and 4 bases, in that order; junction bases with no gene match: 6. The CDR3 runs 17 residues. Germline CDR1 is SGHDT and CDR2 is YYEEEE. The CDR3 reads CASSLATSGRAGETQYF. CDR3 coding DNA: TGTGCCAGCAGCTTGGCCACTAGCGGGAGGGCCGGAGAGACCCAGTACTTC.

The rearrangement links TRBV5-1 to TRBJ2-3; 10 nucleotides agree with TRBD2. CDR1 SGHRS and CDR2 YFSETQ come from the germline V gene. The CDR3 is 15 residues long. Trimming removed 3 bases from V and 1 base from J; junction bases left unmatched: 2. The CDR3 nucleotides are TGCGCCAGCAGCTCCCTAGCGGGGGGCACAGATACGCAGTATTTT. Residues: CASSSLAGGTDTQYF.

The chain links TRBV10-3 to TRBJ2-5; D gene uncertain. CDR3 length: 14 amino acids. Trimming removed 0 bases from V and 3 bases from J, with 8 bases in between. Germline V gene data show CDR1 as ENHRY and CDR2 as SYGVKD. The CDR3: CAISESNSKETQYF. The CDR3 nucleotides are TGTGCCATCAGTGAGTCGAACTCCAAAGAGACCCAGTACTTC.

CDR3 in amino acids: CASSLDGANIQYF. The CDR3 nucleotides are TGTGCCAGCAGCTTAGACGGGGCCAACATTCAGTACTTC. V is TRBV7-9 and J is TRBJ2-4, with D perhaps TRBD1 or TRBD2 (5 bases each). The V gene's germline CDR1 is SEHNR and CDR2 FQNEAQ (reference sequence). This CDR3 is built from 13 residues. V was cut by 1 base and J by 7 bases, with 8 bases left in between.

In its sample, this clone was seen a few times. V usage is TRBV30 and J usage is TRBJ1-2; D might be TRBD1 (6 bases). The CDR3 is 12 amino acids. Germline-derived CDR1 and CDR2 are GTSNPN and SVGIG (reference sequence). V lost 2 bases, J lost 8 bases, and 12 bases lay in between. The CDR3 DNA follows: TGTGCCTGGAGTACCAGGGGAGGGGGCTACACCTTC. As protein: CAWSTRGGGYTF.

This sequence joins TRBV6-1 and TRBJ2-7; D might be TRBD1 (6 bases). Trimming took 1 base from V and 12 from J, leaving 16 bases between them. Per germline, CDR1 MNHNS and CDR2 SASEGT. CDR3 length equals 13 residues. CDR3 coding DNA: TGTGCCAGCAGTGAAGGCCAGGGGCTCAGCGGGTACTTC. It encodes CASSEGQGLSGYF.

This chain connects TRBV10-3 to TRBJ1-2, with 8 positions matching TRBD1. Trimming removed 6 bases from V and 5 bases from J; junction bases left unmatched: 17. The CDR3 is 17 residues long. Germline lookup yields CDR1 ENHRY and CDR2 SYGVKD. CDR3 in DNA: TGTGCCATCAGCAGGACCGGGGACAGGTCCGTGGGGTATGGCTACACCTTC. Translated: CAISRTGDRSVGYGYTF.